This passage covers 32 T cell receptor beta chains from one sample sequenced in a study of control samples from healthy donors and cancer patients. TCRdb keeps only in-frame clones here, not all; method: immunoSEQ multiplex PCR. The sample contains about 150,000 clones, 85% to 95% of which appear only once. Sample: PBMCs. The source is a man aged 60 to 75 with colorectal cancer.

The rearrangement joins TRBV7-2 to TRBJ2-3; TRBD1 agrees at 9 bases. This CDR3 has 14 residues. Trimming removed 4 bases from V and 6 bases from J; junction bases left unmatched: 5. CDR1 SGHTA and CDR2 FQGNSA come from the germline V gene. The CDR3 loop reads CASSWTGDVDTQYF. As DNA, the CDR3 is TGTGCCAGCAGCTGGACAGGGGACGTGGATACGCAGTATTTT.

V gene TRBV19 combines with J gene TRBJ2-5; 12 bases line up with TRBD2. Germline V gives CDR1 LNHDA, CDR2 SQIVND (reference sequence). This CDR3 contains 15 residues. The V gene end was trimmed by 3 bases and the J gene end by 9 bases; junction bases not matched to a gene: 8. This chain's CDR3 is CASSIATSGGEAQYF. The DNA of the CDR3 is TGTGCCAGTAGTATTGCGACTAGCGGGGGCGAAGCCCAGTACTTC.

The chain recombines TRBV13 with TRBJ2-7, with a tentative D call TRBD2 (5 bases). Trimming stripped 5 bases from V and 2 bases from J, with 10 bases between. Germline CDR1 reads PRHDT; CDR2 reads FYEKMQ (reference sequence). CDR3 length equals 13 residues. DNA of the CDR3: TGTGCCAGCAGCGTCCGGGGAGCCTACGAGCAGTACTTC. Its protein product is CASSVRGAYEQYF.

The V call is TRBV30, the J call TRBJ1-1; 8 bases are shared with TRBD1. Germline V gene sequence: CDR1 GTSNPN, CDR2 SVGIG (reference sequence). CDR3 length equals 16 residues. The V and J ends lost 2 bases and 2 bases, in that order; junction bases with no gene match: 10. The CDR3 nucleotides are TGTGCCTGGAGTAATTATCAGGGGGCGGGAAACACTGAAGCTTTCTTT. Its protein is CAWSNYQGAGNTEAFF.

This chain uses TRBV6-2 or TRBV6-3 with TRBJ1-5; D possibly corresponds to TRBD1 (5 bases). V lost 7 bases, J lost 7 bases, and 17 bases lay in between. The CDR3 has 14 residues. Germline values: CDR1 MNHEY, CDR2 SVGEGT. CDR3 in DNA: TGTGCCAGCACCCCGGCAGGGCCTAGCCAGCCCCAGCATTTT. Translation: CASTPAGPSQPQHF.

The chain joins TRBV6-1 to TRBJ2-1; 13 bases agree with TRBD2. Trimming cost V 3 bases and J 0 bases; bases outside gene matches: 11. The CDR3 runs to 20 residues. Per the germline V gene, CDR1 is MNHNS and CDR2 is SASEGT. CDR3 in amino acids: CASSELGTSGGASSYNEQFF. The CDR3 bases are TGTGCCAGCAGTGAGTTAGGAACTAGCGGGGGGGCCAGCTCCTACAATGAGCAGTTCTTC.

The chain combines TRBV6-5 with TRBJ2-2; D is possibly TRBD1 or TRBD2 (5 bases each). Germline V gives CDR1 MNHEY, CDR2 SVGAGI. This CDR3 is 14 amino acids long. V gave up 8 bases and J gave up 0 bases, with 10 bases separating them. CDR3 in DNA: TGTGCCAGCCTGGGACCGACGAACACCGGGGAGCTGTTTTTT. Translating it yields CASLGPTNTGELFF.

The gene calls are TRBV5-1 and TRBJ1-4, with D uncertain. Germline lookup yields CDR1 SGHRS and CDR2 YFSETQ. V was clipped by 0 bases and J by 4 bases, with 7 bases between them. This CDR3 comprises 14 residues. The CDR3 sequence: CASSLDGRNEKLFF. CDR3 in DNA: TGCGCCAGCAGCTTGGACGGACGTAATGAAAAACTGTTTTTT.

The rearrangement uses TRBV18 and TRBJ1-2, with TRBD1 identical over 11 bases. Germline values: CDR1 KGHSH, CDR2 LQKENI. The length of the CDR3 is 15 residues. The junction had 4 bases not matched to a gene; V was cut back by 4 bases and J by 3 bases. The chain's CDR3 is CASSQDRGQYYGYTF. In nucleotides, the CDR3 is TGTGCCAGCTCACAGGACAGGGGGCAGTACTATGGCTACACCTTC.

The chain carries TRBV7-9 and TRBJ2-3; D uncertain. This CDR3 has 13 residues. V gave up 2 bases and J gave up 3 bases, with 6 bases separating them. The germline gives CDR1 SEHNR, CDR2 FQNEAQ (reference sequence). CDR3 loop: CASSLFWTDTQYF. Written as DNA, the CDR3 is TGTGCCAGCAGCTTATTTTGGACAGATACGCAGTATTTT.

This chain connects TRBV5-1 to TRBJ1-1; a possible D gene is TRBD1 (5 bases). The CDR3 covers 15 residues. Trimming stripped 1 base from V and 4 bases from J, with 14 bases between. CDR1 is SGHRS, CDR2 YFSETQ, per germline. CDR3 region: CASSLNRGERTEAFF. For the CDR3, the DNA is TGCGCCAGCAGCTTGAATAGGGGTGAGCGCACTGAAGCTTTCTTT.

Only one count was recorded for this clone. This rearrangement joins TRBV27 to TRBJ1-6, with 7 bases lining up with TRBD1. The V gene's germline CDR1 is MNHEY and CDR2 SMNVEV (reference sequence). The CDR3 is made up of 15 amino acids. The J segment lost 5 bases and the V segment lost 3 bases, leaving 4 bases of the junction unmatched. The CDR3 region is CASSLTGINNSPLHF. The CDR3 DNA follows: TGTGCCAGCAGTTTGACAGGGATTAATAATTCACCCCTCCACTTT.

To note about this clone: Other nucleotide sequences in the sample specify the same CDR3. The rearrangement links TRBV6-2 or TRBV6-3 to TRBJ1-2, with a possible D match to TRBD1 (5 bases). This CDR3 has 14 residues. Per the germline V gene, CDR1 is MNHEY and CDR2 is SVGEGT. V lost 0 bases and J lost 4, with 9 bases in between. CDR3 sequence reads: CASSYSTGGYGYTF. The CDR3 DNA is TGTGCCAGCAGTTACTCGACGGGGGGCTATGGCTACACCTTC.

J is TRBJ1-1 and V is TRBV6-5; 7 positions match TRBD1. J gave up 5 bases and V 7 bases, and 10 bases lay outside the gene matches. Germline assignment: CDR1 MNHEY and CDR2 SVGAGI. This CDR3 is 14 amino acids long. The CDR3 spells CASTPGGRGTEAFF. CDR3 DNA sequence: TGTGCCAGCACCCCGGGGGGCAGGGGGACTGAAGCTTTCTTT.

The chain combines TRBV24-1 with TRBJ2-2; 14 bases map to TRBD2. In germline, CDR1 is KGHDR, CDR2 SFDVKD. V lost 9 bases, J lost 4 bases, and 0 bases stayed unmatched. This CDR3 is built from 14 residues. The CDR3 region is CATGLAGGTGELFF. For the CDR3, the DNA is TGTGCCACCGGACTAGCGGGGGGCACCGGGGAGCTGTTTTTT.

The chain combines TRBV4-2 with TRBJ2-3; the match to TRBD2 covers 9 bases. The J segment lost 4 bases and the V segment lost 0 bases, leaving 8 bases of the junction unmatched. The CDR3 consists of 17 residues. Germline CDR1 reads LGHNA; CDR2 reads YNFKEQ. The CDR3 coding sequence is TGTGCCAGCAGCCAAGATCTGGGTAGCGGGGGTGCAGATACGCAGTATTTT. This gives the protein CASSQDLGSGGADTQYF.

This clone has just one count. This sequence joins TRBV5-1 and TRBJ2-3; D gene uncertain. CDR3 length equals 12 residues. CDR1 SGHRS and CDR2 YFSETQ come from the germline V gene. Trimming cost V 4 bases and J 6 bases, with 9 bases left between them. The CDR3 region has the DNA TGCGCCAGCAGCCCCGACCTTGATACGCAGTATTTT. The encoded protein is CASSPDLDTQYF.

CDR3 DNA sequence: TGTGCCAGCAGTTTACAGCGGGGGGAATGGTACAATGAGCAGTTCTTC. Translated: CASSLQRGEWYNEQFF. The chain joins TRBV27 to TRBJ2-1, with 9 bases fitting TRBD2. With V trimmed by 2 bases and J by 4 bases, 6 bases remained unmatched. Germline CDR1 is MNHEY and CDR2 is SMNVEV (reference sequence). This CDR3 region has 16 residues.

CDR3 DNA sequence: TGTGCCAGCTCAGGGACGGACCAAGAGACCCAGTACTTC. Translated, it gives CASSGTDQETQYF. The rearrangement uses TRBV19 and TRBJ2-5; D may be TRBD1 or TRBD2 (5 bases each). The CDR3 runs to 13 residues. Germline-derived CDR1 and CDR2 are LNHDA and SQIVND (reference sequence). With 9 bases removed from V and 0 bases from J, the gap between germline ends came to 11 bases.

V is TRBV7-2 and J is TRBJ1-3; 8 nucleotides align to TRBD1. After removal of 1 base from V and 1 base from J, the junction contained 0 bases not matched to a gene. Germline-derived CDR1 and CDR2 are SGHTA and FQGNSA. This CDR3 is 15 amino acids long. The CDR3 protein is CASSLDRGSGNTIYF. The DNA for the CDR3 is TGTGCCAGCAGCTTAGACAGGGGGTCTGGAAACACCATATATTTT.

This chain links TRBV15 with TRBJ1-1; D remains ambiguous. CDR3 size: 15 residues. Per germline, CDR1 LNHNV and CDR2 YYDKDF (reference sequence). The V gene lost 5 bases and the J gene lost 2 bases, with 15 bases spanning the gap. The DNA of the CDR3 is TGTGCCACCAGCCCCCGAGGGAACGGTAACACTGAAGCTTTCTTT. Encoded protein: CATSPRGNGNTEAFF.

V gene TRBV28 combines with J gene TRBJ2-7; D is undetermined. The V end lost 6 bases, the J end lost 4 bases, and 4 bases lay between the germline ends. CDR3 length: 10 residues. Per the germline V gene, CDR1 is MDHEN and CDR2 is SYDVKM. The CDR3 DNA reads TGTGCCAGCAGCCGTTACGAGCAGTACTTC. This gives the protein CASSRYEQYF.

The CDR3 region is CASSLDRISTGELFF. The CDR3 DNA sequence: TGTGCCAGCAGCCTGGACAGAATCAGCACCGGGGAGCTGTTTTTT. The chain carries TRBV11-2 and TRBJ2-2; possibly TRBD1 for D (6 bases). CDR1 is SGHAT and CDR2 is FQNNGV in the germline V gene. The V end was cut by 5 bases, the J end by 4 bases, with 14 bases between. This CDR3 has 15 amino acids.

The table lists this clone with a count of one. V is TRBV7-9 and J is TRBJ1-2; D is possibly TRBD1 (5 bases). Germline V gene lookup returns CDR1 SEHNR and CDR2 FQNEAQ (reference sequence). This CDR3 spans 11 amino acids. V lost 5 bases and J 7 bases, leaving 8 bases between the germline ends. CDR3 coding DNA: TGTGCCAGCAGCACGGGACGTGGCTACACCTTC. Translating gives CASSTGRGYTF.

The genes are TRBV2 and TRBJ2-5; D may be TRBD2 (5 bases). V dropped 9 bases and J dropped 0 bases, with 11 bases sitting between them. The CDR3 consists of 13 residues. Germline assignment: CDR1 SNHLY and CDR2 FYNNEI. The CDR3 DNA sequence: TGTGCCAGTTCCCTAGCAAACCAAGAGACCCAGTACTTC. Amino acid sequence: CASSLANQETQYF.

The J gene is TRBJ1-5, the V gene TRBV5-1; 7 positions agree with TRBD1. The CDR3 runs to 14 residues. V was clipped by 0 bases and J by 7 bases; unmatched bases: 4. Germline V gene data show CDR1 as SGHRS and CDR2 as YFSETQ. Written as DNA, the CDR3 is TGCGCCAGCAGCTTGGGGCAGGGGGAACAGCCCCAGCATTTT. Its protein is CASSLGQGEQPQHF. Together with reference TRBV5-1 and TRBJ1-5, the CDR3 gives the full variable domain: KAGVTQTPRYLIKTRGQQVTLSCSPISGHRSVSWYQQTPGQGLQFLFEYFSETQRNKGNFPGRFSGRQFSNSRSEMNVSTLELGDSALYLCASSLGQGEQPQHFGDGTRLSIL.

The chain joins TRBV18 to TRBJ1-1, with D possibly matching TRBD1 (5 bases). The CDR3 totals 14 residues. Trimming left V 3 bases short and J 2 bases short, with 10 bases between. Germline V gene sequence: CDR1 KGHSH, CDR2 LQKENI. CDR3 loop: CASSPGLLNTEAFF. The CDR3 nucleotides are TGTGCCAGCTCACCGGGACTACTTAACACTGAAGCTTTCTTT.

This rearrangement joins TRBV5-6 to TRBJ1-1, with no clear D. Germline V gene data show CDR1 as SGHDT and CDR2 as YYEEEE. There are 12 residues in the CDR3. Trimming cost V 2 bases and J 0 bases, with 2 bases left between them. The CDR3 protein is CASSFVNTEAFF. CDR3 bases: TGTGCCAGCAGCTTCGTGAACACTGAAGCTTTCTTT.

The chain joins TRBV19 to TRBJ2-1; 10 bases are a match to TRBD2. Trimming at V came to 5 bases and at J to 4 bases, leaving 2 bases not matched to a gene. There are 14 residues in the CDR3. The germline V gene has CDR1 LNHDA and CDR2 SQIVND (reference sequence). CDR3 loop: CASSFSGGYNEQFF. In nucleotides, the CDR3 is TGTGCCAGTAGTTTTAGCGGGGGGTACAATGAGCAGTTCTTC.

This chain connects TRBV18 to TRBJ2-4, with D tentatively TRBD2 (6 bases). The ends were cut back, 3 bases at V and 2 bases at J, with 11 bases in the middle. The CDR3 is 15 residues long. Germline CDR1 KGHSH, CDR2 LQKENI. The CDR3: CASSPGGSTKNIQYF. The CDR3 coding sequence is TGTGCCAGCTCACCCGGGGGATCGACCAAAAACATTCAGTACTTC.

V gene TRBV6-5 combines with J gene TRBJ1-2; 7 nucleotides agree with TRBD1. Trimming took 6 bases from V and 4 from J; bases not matched to a gene: 11. Germline assignment: CDR1 MNHEY and CDR2 SVGAGI. The CDR3 is 15 amino acids. The CDR3 reads CASRHYRGYGYGYTF. The CDR3 nucleotides read TGTGCCAGCAGGCACTACAGGGGTTACGGCTATGGCTACACCTTC.

CDR3 region: CASSLETALYGYTF. The DNA of the CDR3 is TGCGCCAGCAGCTTAGAGACAGCGCTCTATGGCTACACCTTC. This chain joins TRBV5-1 and TRBJ1-2; perhaps TRBD1 as D (5 bases). V was trimmed by 2 bases and J by 4 bases, leaving 12 bases between them. Germline V lookup: CDR1 SGHRS, CDR2 YFSETQ. CDR3 length: 14 amino acids.